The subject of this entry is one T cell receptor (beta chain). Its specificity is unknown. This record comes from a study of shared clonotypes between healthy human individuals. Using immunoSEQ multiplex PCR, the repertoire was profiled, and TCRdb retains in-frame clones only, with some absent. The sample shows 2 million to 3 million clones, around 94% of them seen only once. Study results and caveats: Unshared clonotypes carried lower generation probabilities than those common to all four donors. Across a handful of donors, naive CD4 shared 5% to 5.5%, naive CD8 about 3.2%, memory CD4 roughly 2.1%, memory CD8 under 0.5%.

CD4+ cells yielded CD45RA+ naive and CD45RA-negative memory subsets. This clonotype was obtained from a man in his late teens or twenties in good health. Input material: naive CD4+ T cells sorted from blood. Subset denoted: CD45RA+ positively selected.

The CDR3 region is CASSELAGRKSYEQYF. CDR3 nucleotide sequence: TGCGCCAGCAGTGAACTAGCGGGGAGAAAATCCTACGAGCAGTACTTC. The V call is TRBV10-2, the J call TRBJ2-7, with 10 bases aligning to TRBD2. From germline, CDR1 is WSHSY and CDR2 SAAADI. The CDR3 sequence is 16 residues long. V lost 3 bases and J lost 1; bases outside the gene matches: 6.